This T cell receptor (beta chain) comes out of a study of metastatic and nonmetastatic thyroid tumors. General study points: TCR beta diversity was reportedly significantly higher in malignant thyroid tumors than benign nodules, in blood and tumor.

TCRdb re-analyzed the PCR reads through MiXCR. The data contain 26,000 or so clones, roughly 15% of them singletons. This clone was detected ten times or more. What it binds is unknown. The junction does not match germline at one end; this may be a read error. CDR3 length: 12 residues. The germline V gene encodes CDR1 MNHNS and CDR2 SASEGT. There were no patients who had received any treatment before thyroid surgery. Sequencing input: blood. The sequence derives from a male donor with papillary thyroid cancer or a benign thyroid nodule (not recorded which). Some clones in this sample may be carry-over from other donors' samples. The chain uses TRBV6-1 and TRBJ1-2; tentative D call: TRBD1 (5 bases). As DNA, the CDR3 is TGTGCCAGCAGTACAGGCACCTATAGCTACACCTTC. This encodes CASSTGTYSYTF.